Listed here are 32 T cell receptor beta chains from one sample, sequenced in a study of regulatory T cells in long-lasting Graves disease. Indicated time point: persistent/refractory GD, antithyroid drugs over 5 years with positive TRAb. The TCR library used RNA extracted from PBMCs. CDR3 regions were amplified by Arm-PCR using iRepertoire HTBI primers to build TCR beta libraries. TCRdb re-derived calls from the multiplex PCR reads in MiXCR, one entry per CDR3 protein. The sample lists about 470,000 distinct CDR3 sequences; 20% were seen once. The sequencing here drew on peripheral blood mononuclear cells (PBMCs), taken when the disease was refractory, from a patient treated with antithyroid drugs. The source of these receptors is a female donor with Graves disease.

This clonotype was counted ten times or more. The chain links TRBV9 to TRBJ1-2; no reliable D call. This CDR3 has 14 amino acids. Germline V gene lookup returns CDR1 SGDLS and CDR2 YYNGEE. V was shortened by 0 bases and J by 2 bases, with 8 bases between the two germline ends. The CDR3 nucleotides are TGTGCCAGCAGCGTAGCTCAGGAGAACTATGGCTACACCTTC. Its protein product is CASSVAQENYGYTF.

This clonotype was recorded a few times. V is TRBV6-5 and J is TRBJ1-6; no reliable D call. CDR3 size: 17 residues. Trimming took off 4 bases at V and 4 bases at J, with 17 bases between the two ends. The V gene's germline CDR1 is MNHEY and CDR2 SVGAGI. In DNA, the CDR3 is TGTGCCAGCAGTTCCCTACACAAGGATCTTTATAATTCACCCCTCCACTTT. Protein sequence: CASSSLHKDLYNSPLHF.

CDR3 loop: CASSVEGGSYEQYF. Here the CDR3 DNA reads TGTGCCAGCAGCGTAGAAGGGGGTAGCTACGAGCAGTACTTC. J is TRBJ2-7 and V is TRBV9; D perhaps matches TRBD1 (6 bases). V shed 0 bases and J shed 3 bases, with 10 bases lying between them. Germline V CDR1 and CDR2: SGDLS, YYNGEE. The CDR3 contains 14 residues. Using reference TRBV9 and TRBJ2-7 for the parts outside the CDR3, the full variable domain is DSGVTQTPKHLITATGQRVTLRCSPRSGDLSVYWYQQSLDQGLQFLIQYYNGEERAKGNILERFSAQQFPDLHSELNLSSLELGDSALYFCASSVEGGSYEQYFGPGTRLTVT.

V usage is TRBV5-1 and J usage is TRBJ1-1; TRBD1 might be the D (5 bases). The CDR3 has 14 amino acids. V dropped 2 bases and J dropped 6 bases, with 14 bases sitting between them. Germline CDR1 reads SGHRS; CDR2 reads YFSETQ. The CDR3 spells CASSFRGRGSEAFF. The CDR3, as DNA: TGCGCCAGCAGCTTTAGGGGCCGGGGGTCTGAAGCTTTCTTT.

V usage is TRBV4-1 and J usage is TRBJ1-4; 10 bases map to TRBD1. Germline-derived CDR1 and CDR2 are MGHRA and YSYEKL. Germline trimming cut 6 bases from V and 1 base from J; bases unmatched to any gene: 5. CDR3 length: 16 amino acids. CDR3 in DNA: TGCGCCAGCAGGTACCGGGACAGGGGAACTAATGAAAAACTGTTTTTT. This translates into CASRYRDRGTNEKLFF.

The rearrangement uses TRBV30 and TRBJ2-7; 10 bases are a match to TRBD2. The CDR3 consists of 16 residues. The J segment lost 3 bases and the V segment lost 1 base, leaving 9 bases of the junction unmatched. CDR1 and CDR2 (germline): GTSNPN, SVGIG (reference sequence). The CDR3 region is CAWSGLAGGLYYEQYF. In DNA, the CDR3 is TGTGCCTGGAGTGGGTTAGCGGGAGGCCTTTACTACGAGCAGTACTTC. Full variable domain (remainder filled in from reference TRBV30 and TRBJ2-7): SQTIHQWPATLVQPVGSPLSLECTVEGTSNPNLYWYRQAAGRGLQLLFYSVGIGQISSEVPQNLSASRPQDRQFILSSKKLLLSDSGFYLCAWSGLAGGLYYEQYFGPGTRLTVT.

The rearrangement joins TRBV24-1 to TRBJ2-5; 8 bases fit TRBD2. The end of the DNA aligns better with TRBJ2-1, so the J call may be wrong. Germline assignment: CDR1 KGHDR and CDR2 SFDVKD. CDR3 length: 17 amino acids. This CDR3 is CATSDPVGSGIINEQFF. In DNA form, the CDR3 reads TGTGCCACCAGTGATCCGGTGGGTAGCGGGATAATCAATGAGCAGTTCTTC.

The chain joins TRBV30 to TRBJ2-7; D gene uncertain. V gave up 3 bases and J gave up 1 base, with 13 bases separating them. This CDR3 comprises 14 residues. Looked up from germline, CDR1 is GTSNPN and CDR2 is SVGIG (reference sequence). CDR3 in amino acids: CAWSGSWSSYEQYF. CDR3 coding DNA: TGTGCCTGGAGCGGATCTTGGTCTTCCTACGAGCAGTACTTC.

Ten or more counts support this clonotype. This chain joins TRBV19 and TRBJ2-2, with 11 bases identical to TRBD1. V lost 4 bases to trimming and J lost 6 bases; unmatched junction nucleotides: 4. From germline, CDR1 is LNHDA and CDR2 SQIVND (reference sequence). The CDR3 extends over 15 amino acids. In DNA, the CDR3 is TGTGCCAGTAGTACCGGGACAGGGGGACCCGGGGAGCTGTTTTTT. Protein product: CASSTGTGGPGELFF.

This clonotype was seen repeatedly, ten times or more. The V and J genes are TRBV12-5 and TRBJ2-2; 7 nucleotides line up with TRBD2. This CDR3 is built from 14 residues. The trim removed 6 bases at V and 5 bases at J, leaving 6 bases unmatched. Germline CDR1 reads LGHNT; CDR2 reads FRNRAP. The CDR3 here is CASGPTGGTGELFF. The DNA of the CDR3 is TGTGCTAGTGGGCCTACGGGAGGAACCGGGGAGCTGTTTTTT.

As for this clonotype: This sequence may be a read error, since a much larger clone differs from it by one base. The chain combines TRBV27 with TRBJ2-5, with D uncertain. This CDR3 contains 14 residues. Germline lookup yields CDR1 MNHEY and CDR2 SMNVEV (reference sequence). V lost 7 bases and J 1 base, leaving 13 bases between the germline ends. The CDR3: CASTPERAQETQYF. CDR3 coding DNA: TGTGCCAGCACCCCGGAAAGGGCCCAAGAGACCCAGTACTTC.

V usage is TRBV5-1 and J usage is TRBJ2-2; TRBD2 agrees at 8 bases. Germline values: CDR1 SGHRS, CDR2 YFSETQ. With V trimmed by 4 bases and J by 2 bases, 7 bases remained unmatched. This CDR3 is 16 amino acids long. CDR3 sequence reads: CASSPLAGFNTGELFF. The CDR3 DNA follows: TGCGCCAGCAGCCCTCTAGCGGGCTTTAACACCGGGGAGCTGTTTTTT.

This clonotype has at least ten counts. This chain connects TRBV4-1 to TRBJ2-5; 8 nucleotides line up with TRBD1. Germline CDR1 is MGHRA and CDR2 is YSYEKL. The length of the CDR3 is 15 residues. The V and J ends lost 1 base and 5 bases, in that order; junction bases with no gene match: 6. The CDR3 nucleotides read TGCGCCAGCAGCCAAGGACAGGGGTTAGTGGAGACCCAGTACTTC. Residues: CASSQGQGLVETQYF.

Ten or more counts support this clonotype. The junction departs from germline at one end; a sequencing error may be responsible. This sequence joins TRBV4-1 and TRBJ1-1; D not certain. There are 13 residues in the CDR3. Germline lookup yields CDR1 MGHRA and CDR2 YSYEKL. The CDR3 loop is CASSQVGNTEAFF. The CDR3 DNA sequence: TGTGCCAGCAGCCAAGTGGGGAACACTGAAGCTTTCTTT.

This clonotype has only a few counts. The genes are TRBV6-9 and TRBJ1-5, with D possibly TRBD1 on 5 matching bases. This CDR3 region has 13 residues. Germline values: CDR1 MNHGY, CDR2 SVAAGI. Deletions cut 4 bases from V and 12 bases from J, with 16 bases between. For the CDR3, the DNA is TGTGCCAGCAGTTCCTCAGGGACCGTGATCCAGCATTTT. It is translated as CASSSSGTVIQHF.

This clonotype was seen more than once but under ten times. This may stem from a read error, because a much larger clone lies one nucleotide away. The rearrangement joins TRBV6-4 to TRBJ2-2; D gene uncertain. The CDR3 is 13 amino acids. Germline V CDR1 and CDR2: MRHNA, SNTAGT. Trimming stripped 3 bases from V and 3 bases from J, with 5 bases between. The CDR3 protein is CASSELDTGELFF. The DNA of the CDR3 is TGTGCCAGCAGTGAGTTGGACACCGGGGAGCTGTTTTTT.

In the case of this clonotype: One end of the junction is discordant with germline, which a read error may explain. This chain uses TRBV29-1 with TRBJ2-6; the D gene is possibly TRBD1 (5 bases). Germline V gene lookup returns CDR1 SQVTM and CDR2 ANQGSEA. The CDR3 covers 13 residues. This CDR3 is CSVTNSGANVLSF. The CDR3 region has the DNA TGCAGCGTGACGAACTCTGGGGCCAACGTCCTGTCTTTC.

In this sample, this clonotype turned up once. Since a much larger clone is just one base distant, this may be a read error. Here the CDR3 reads CASSTDSLNYSYTF. The CDR3 DNA reads TGTGCCAGCAGCACCGACAGCCTAAACTATAGCTACACCTTC. This chain links TRBV7-9 with TRBJ1-2, with a weak D call TRBD1 (5 bases). Germline V gives CDR1 SEHNR, CDR2 FQNEAQ (reference sequence). This CDR3 is built from 14 residues.

Notes on this clonotype: A much larger clone is a single base away; this may be a read error. The CDR3 sequence: CASGPSSRVGETQHF. DNA of the CDR3: TGTGCCAGCGGTCCAAGCAGCCGGGTAGGCGAGACCCAGCACTTC. The V call is TRBV6-1, the J call TRBJ2-5; D is uncertain. There are 15 residues in the CDR3. Per germline, CDR1 MNHNS and CDR2 SASEGT.

The table lists this clonotype with a few counts. The gene calls are TRBV3-1 and TRBJ2-7; 10 bases fit TRBD2. The germline CDR1 and CDR2 sequences are LGHDT and YNNKEL (reference sequence). The CDR3 length is 15 residues. The V and J ends lost 0 bases and 6 bases, in that order; junction bases with no gene match: 5. The CDR3 coding sequence is TGTGCCAGCAGCCAAGAGCTAGCGGGAGTCTCCGAGCAGTACTTC. This gives the protein CASSQELAGVSEQYF.

This clonotype was counted at least ten times. The CDR3 DNA reads as TGTGCCTGGAGTGTACAGCTCGTTAGTGAAGCTTTCTTT. It codes for CAWSVQLVSEAFF. This chain uses TRBV30 with TRBJ1-1, with unresolved D. Germline CDR1 GTSNPN, CDR2 SVGIG (reference sequence). This CDR3 has 13 amino acids. Trimming removed 0 bases at V and 7 bases at J, with 12 bases between.

The chain couples TRBV6-1 to TRBJ2-7; D is possibly TRBD2 (5 bases). V shed 6 bases and J shed 1 base, with 16 bases lying between them. Germline V gene data show CDR1 as MNHNS and CDR2 as SASEGT. The CDR3 covers 15 residues. In nucleotides, the CDR3 is TGTGCCAGCAGCTTGGACTCAAGCTTTTCCTACGAGCAGTACTTC. It is translated as CASSLDSSFSYEQYF.

The chain links TRBV10-3 to TRBJ2-7; 7 positions agree with TRBD1. This CDR3 spans 14 amino acids. CDR1 and CDR2 from the germline V gene are ENHRY and SYGVKD. Trimming cost V 5 bases and J 3 bases; bases outside gene matches: 7. This CDR3 reads CAISPGTAFYEQYF. DNA for the CDR3: TGTGCCATCAGTCCCGGGACAGCCTTCTACGAGCAGTACTTC.

This clonotype was recorded at least ten times. The J gene is TRBJ2-2, the V gene TRBV28; tentative D call: TRBD2 (7 bases). The germline gives CDR1 MDHEN, CDR2 SYDVKM. This CDR3 has 18 amino acids. Between the trimmed V and J ends, which lost 1 base and 0 bases, there was a span of 15 bases. CDR3: CASSLYPSGGPNTGELFF. CDR3 in DNA: TGTGCCAGCAGTTTATACCCCTCGGGGGGCCCGAACACCGGGGAGCTGTTTTTT.

This clonotype was recorded at least ten times. This rearrangement joins TRBV29-1 to TRBJ1-2; D unresolved. V gave up 6 bases and J gave up 4 bases, with 12 bases separating them. The CDR3 loop spans 12 amino acids. CDR1 and CDR2 from the germline V gene are SQVTM and ANQGSEA. This CDR3 is CSVAAGVYGYTF. In DNA form, the CDR3 reads TGCAGCGTAGCTGCGGGTGTCTATGGCTACACCTTC.

This clonotype was seen many times. CDR3: CASSYTRNYGYTF. CDR3 bases: TGTGCCAGCAGTTACACCCGAAACTATGGCTACACCTTC. V and J are TRBV6-9 and TRBJ1-2; the D is unclear. Trimming removed 3 bases from V and 2 bases from J, with 7 bases in between. The CDR3 contains 13 residues. Germline lookup yields CDR1 MNHGY and CDR2 SVAAGI.

The CDR3 nucleotides are TGTGCCAGCAGTTTAGCCAGGGGTTTTACCGGGGAGCTGTTTTTT. Translated: CASSLARGFTGELFF. The rearrangement uses TRBV28 and TRBJ2-2; D perhaps matches TRBD1 (6 bases). Germline loops: CDR1 MDHEN, CDR2 SYDVKM. V shed 2 bases and J shed 5 bases, with 12 bases lying between them. This CDR3 contains 15 residues.

The chain joins TRBV6-2 or TRBV6-3 to TRBJ2-1; 12 positions match TRBD2. V lost 4 bases and J lost 5; bases outside the gene matches: 15. The germline V gene has CDR1 MNHEY and CDR2 SVGEGT. The CDR3 has 19 amino acids. The CDR3 protein is CASSLPSWTSGISHNEQFF. CDR3 in DNA: TGTGCCAGCAGTTTACCTTCCTGGACTAGCGGGATCAGCCACAATGAGCAGTTCTTC.

This clonotype was recorded a few times. This rearrangement joins TRBV30 to TRBJ2-7; D is unresolved. The CDR3 spans 14 residues. In germline, CDR1 is GTSNPN, CDR2 SVGIG (reference sequence). V dropped 4 bases and J dropped 4 bases, with 17 bases sitting between them. CDR3 bases: TGTGCCTGGAACCACGGCTTAACATCGTACGAGCAGTACTTC. Encoded protein: CAWNHGLTSYEQYF. The full variable domain, rest sourced from reference TRBV30 and TRBJ2-7, is SQTIHQWPATLVQPVGSPLSLECTVEGTSNPNLYWYRQAAGRGLQLLFYSVGIGQISSEVPQNLSASRPQDRQFILSSKKLLLSDSGFYLCAWNHGLTSYEQYFGPGTRLTVT.

This clonotype appeared many times. The chain recombines TRBV7-9 with TRBJ2-7, with 8 bases aligning to TRBD1. This CDR3 comprises 14 residues. Losses at the gene ends were 7 bases for V and 6 bases for J; bases not matched to a gene: 11. In germline, CDR1 is SEHNR, CDR2 FQNEAQ (reference sequence). The CDR3: CASKRGDRTGEQYF. The CDR3 coding sequence is TGTGCCAGCAAAAGAGGGGACAGGACGGGCGAGCAGTACTTC. Using reference TRBV7-9 and TRBJ2-7 for the parts outside the CDR3, the full variable domain is DTGVSQNPRHKITKRGQNVTFRCDPISEHNRLYWYRQTLGQGPEFLTYFQNEAQLEKSRLLSDRFSAERPKGSFSTLEIQRTEQGDSAMYLCASKRGDRTGEQYFGPGTRLTVT.

This clonotype was detected many times. The chain joins TRBV7-2 to TRBJ2-7; D unresolved. The germline V gene encodes CDR1 SGHTA and CDR2 FQGNSA. Deletions cut 1 base from V and 6 bases from J, with 10 bases between. The CDR3 extends over 13 amino acids. CDR3 sequence: CASSLGGTAEQYF. In DNA, the CDR3 is TGTGCCAGCAGCTTAGGCGGCACCGCCGAGCAGTACTTC.

This clonotype was detected many times. V is TRBV7-2 and J is TRBJ1-6; D gene ambiguous. The germline V and J ends were trimmed by 3 bases and 2 bases, with 5 bases remaining between them. The CDR3 is 14 amino acids. Germline CDR1 SGHTA, CDR2 FQGNSA. The CDR3 DNA reads TGTGCCAGCAGCTTGGGCCCCTATAATTCACCCCTCCACTTT. It codes for CASSLGPYNSPLHF.